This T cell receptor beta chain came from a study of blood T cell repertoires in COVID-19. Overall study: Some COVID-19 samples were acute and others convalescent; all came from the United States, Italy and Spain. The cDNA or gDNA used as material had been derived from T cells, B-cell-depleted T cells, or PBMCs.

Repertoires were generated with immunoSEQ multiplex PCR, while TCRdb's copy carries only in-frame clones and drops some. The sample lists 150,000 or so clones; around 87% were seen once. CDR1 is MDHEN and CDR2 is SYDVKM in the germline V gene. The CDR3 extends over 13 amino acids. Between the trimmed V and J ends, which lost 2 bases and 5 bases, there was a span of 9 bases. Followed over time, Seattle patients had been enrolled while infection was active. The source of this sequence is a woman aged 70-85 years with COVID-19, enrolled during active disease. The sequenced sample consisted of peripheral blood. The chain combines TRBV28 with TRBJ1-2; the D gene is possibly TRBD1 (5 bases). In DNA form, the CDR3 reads TGTGCCAGCAGTTTAAACGGGGGGTATGGCTACACCTTC. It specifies CASSLNGGYGYTF.